The 26 T cell receptor beta chains given below trace back to one sample, sequenced in a study of glioma-infiltrating T cells after dendritic cell vaccination. Clones were read by immunoSEQ multiplex PCR, and TCRdb kept only the in-frame ones, dropping some. The table has some 73,000 clones, approximately 80% seen once. Here the sequenced sample was blood, taken before dendritic cell vaccination. The receptor source for this set is a human donor with glioblastoma.

The chain links TRBV5-4 to TRBJ2-5; D possibly corresponds to TRBD2 (6 bases). CDR1 is SGHNT, CDR2 YYREEE, per germline (reference sequence). The CDR3 contains 14 residues. The V gene lost 0 bases and the J gene lost 4 bases, with 10 bases spanning the gap. The CDR3 DNA sequence: TGTGCCAGCAGCTTGGTTACCGGGGGAGAGACCCAGTACTTC. Protein: CASSLVTGGETQYF.

The chain links TRBV7-2 to TRBJ2-5; no reliable D call. There are 13 residues in the CDR3. The V and J ends lost 3 bases and 5 bases respectively, with 10 bases between them. The germline CDR1 and CDR2 sequences are SGHTA and FQGNSA. CDR3 residues: CASSFERRETQYF. The CDR3 region has the DNA TGTGCCAGCAGCTTTGAGAGGCGGGAGACCCAGTACTTC.

The chain links TRBV10-3 to TRBJ2-7, with unresolved D. V was clipped by 0 bases and J by 7 bases, with 10 bases between them. The CDR3 spans 13 residues. The V gene's germline CDR1 is ENHRY and CDR2 SYGVKD. Here the CDR3 reads CAISESMEREQYV. Written as DNA, the CDR3 is TGTGCCATCAGTGAGTCAATGGAGAGAGAGCAGTACGTC.

CDR3 sequence reads: CASSLGGWDEQFF. CDR3 nucleotides: TGTGCCAGCAGTTTAGGAGGGTGGGATGAGCAGTTCTTC. The rearrangement joins TRBV27 to TRBJ2-1; weak D call: TRBD2 (6 bases). Trimming took off 2 bases at V and 8 bases at J, with 10 bases between the two ends. Germline CDR1 MNHEY, CDR2 SMNVEV (reference sequence). There are 13 residues in the CDR3.

The chain has TRBV5-1 and TRBJ2-5, with TRBD2 as a possible D gene (5 bases). This CDR3 has 14 residues. V gave up 1 base and J gave up 2 bases, with 9 bases separating them. Germline lookup yields CDR1 SGHRS and CDR2 YFSETQ. Here the CDR3 DNA reads TGCGCCAGCAGCTTGTACCGGGGACAAGAGACCCAGTACTTC. Its protein is CASSLYRGQETQYF.

The rearrangement joins TRBV28 to TRBJ2-7, with D possibly TRBD1 on 6 matching bases. Germline V gene sequence: CDR1 MDHEN, CDR2 SYDVKM. The CDR3 consists of 14 residues. V lost 6 bases and J 7 bases, leaving 19 bases between the germline ends. CDR3 sequence reads: CASSRWVGAREQYV. CDR3 bases: TGTGCCAGCAGCCGGTGGGTGGGGGCTAGAGAGCAGTACGTC.

The chain uses TRBV18 and TRBJ2-5, with D tentatively TRBD2 (7 bases). This CDR3 has 16 amino acids. Trimming left V 3 bases short and J 4 bases short, with 18 bases between. The germline gives CDR1 KGHSH, CDR2 LQKENI. Here the CDR3 DNA reads TGTGCCAGCTCACCGAGATTGGGGGGGCAACGAGAGACCCAGTACTTC. Translation: CASSPRLGGQRETQYF. Supplemented by reference TRBV18 and TRBJ2-5, the full variable domain reads NAGVMQNPRHLVRRRGQEARLRCSPMKGHSHVYWYRQLPEEGLKFMVYLQKENIIDESGMPKERFSAEFPKEGPSILRIQQVVRGDSAAYFCASSPRLGGQRETQYFGPGTRLLVL.

This clone was seen a handful of times. J is TRBJ2-7 and V is TRBV19; tentatively, D is TRBD1 (5 bases). V gave up 7 bases and J gave up 3 bases, with 10 bases separating them. Germline CDR1 reads LNHDA; CDR2 reads SQIVND (reference sequence). CDR3 length equals 12 residues. The CDR3 protein is CASTGLGYEQYF. The CDR3 bases are TGTGCCAGTACAGGGTTAGGCTACGAGCAGTACTTC. The whole variable domain, filled in from reference TRBV19 and TRBJ2-7, reads DGGITQSPKYLFRKEGQNVTLSCEQNLNHDAMYWYRQDPGQGLRLIYYSQIVNDFQKGDIAEGYSVSREKKESFPLTVTSAQKNPTAFYLCASTGLGYEQYFGPGTRLTVT.

The rearrangement links TRBV6-1 to TRBJ1-5; D is uncertain. Germline V gene sequence: CDR1 MNHNS, CDR2 SASEGT. V was cut by 8 bases and J by 0 bases, with 14 bases left in between. The CDR3 totals 15 residues. Here the CDR3 reads CASQPQVYSNQPQHF. The CDR3 region has the DNA TGTGCCAGCCAACCACAAGTATATAGCAATCAGCCCCAGCATTTT.

The rearrangement uses TRBV19 and TRBJ1-2; D may be TRBD1 (5 bases). The CDR3 spans 15 residues. The germline V gene has CDR1 LNHDA and CDR2 SQIVND (reference sequence). V was clipped by 7 bases and J by 5 bases, with 20 bases between them. The CDR3 region has the DNA TGTGCCAGTACCCCACTCACAGGTGTGGGGTATGGCTACACCTTC. Amino acids: CASTPLTGVGYGYTF.

The chain couples TRBV2 to TRBJ2-2, with 8 bases matching TRBD2. CDR1 SNHLY and CDR2 FYNNEI come from the germline V gene. The CDR3 is 16 residues long. V was pared by 9 bases and J by 2 bases, with 11 bases of the junction left unmatched. The CDR3 reads CARRAGVGKNTGELFF. CDR3 sequence (DNA): TGTGCCAGGAGAGCGGGAGTCGGAAAAAACACCGGGGAGCTGTTTTTT. Supplemented by reference TRBV2 and TRBJ2-2, the full variable domain reads EPEVTQTPSHQVTQMGQEVILRCVPISNHLYFYWYRQILGQKVEFLVSFYNNEISEKSEIFDDQFSVERPDGSNFTLKIRSTKLEDSAMYFCARRAGVGKNTGELFFGEGSRLTVL.

The CDR3, as DNA: TGTGCCAGCAGCTCCCCTGGACAGGGCACCTCCTACGAGCAGTACTTC. Protein product: CASSSPGQGTSYEQYF. The chain carries TRBV5-4 and TRBJ2-7, with TRBD1 identical over 8 bases. Germline loops: CDR1 SGHNT, CDR2 YYREEE (reference sequence). This CDR3 is built from 16 residues. V gave up 3 bases and J gave up 0 bases; unmatched junction bases: 8.

The table lists this clone with a few counts. The V and J genes are TRBV6-9 and TRBJ1-4; tentative D call: TRBD1 (5 bases). V was shortened by 2 bases and J by 6 bases, with 10 bases between the two germline ends. CDR1 is MNHGY, CDR2 SVAAGI, per germline. The CDR3 extends over 14 amino acids. CDR3 loop: CASSYRTPHEKLFF. CDR3 DNA: TGTGCCAGCAGTTATCGGACACCGCATGAAAAACTGTTTTTT.

The CDR3: CAWSVDREQPQHF. For the CDR3, the DNA is TGTGCCTGGAGTGTAGACAGGGAACAGCCCCAGCATTTT. V is TRBV30 and J is TRBJ1-5; 7 positions match TRBD1. Germline V lookup: CDR1 GTSNPN, CDR2 SVGIG (reference sequence). This CDR3 is built from 13 residues. V shed 0 bases and J 7 bases; nucleotides not matched to a gene: 3. The variable domain in full, with the rest retrieved from reference TRBV30 and TRBJ1-5, is SQTIHQWPATLVQPVGSPLSLECTVEGTSNPNLYWYRQAAGRGLQLLFYSVGIGQISSEVPQNLSASRPQDRQFILSSKKLLLSDSGFYLCAWSVDREQPQHFGDGTRLSIL.

V is TRBV19 and J is TRBJ1-1, with 9 bases matching TRBD1. The CDR3 has 15 amino acids. Germline trimming cut 4 bases from V and 1 base from J; bases unmatched to any gene: 4. CDR1 is LNHDA and CDR2 is SQIVND in the germline V gene (reference sequence). CDR3 sequence reads: CASSNRDRANTEAFF. In DNA, the CDR3 is TGTGCCAGTAGTAATCGGGACAGGGCGAACACTGAAGCTTTCTTT.

This clone occurred a few times. The rearrangement joins TRBV19 to TRBJ2-5; 10 bases line up with TRBD2. The V and J ends lost 4 bases and 5 bases, in that order; junction bases with no gene match: 10. This CDR3 contains 16 residues. From germline, CDR1 is LNHDA and CDR2 SQIVND (reference sequence). The CDR3 region is CASSTRTSGEGETQYF. The CDR3, as DNA: TGTGCCAGTAGTACCCGGACTAGCGGCGAGGGGGAGACCCAGTACTTC.

V is TRBV19 and J is TRBJ1-5; TRBD1 aligns across 9 bases. Per germline, CDR1 LNHDA and CDR2 SQIVND (reference sequence). Trimming took 5 bases from V and 2 from J; bases not matched to a gene: 4. CDR3 size: 15 residues. The CDR3 nucleotides read TGTGCCAGTAGTGAGACAGGGGGTGGCAATCAGCCCCAGCATTTT. It encodes CASSETGGGNQPQHF.

The genes are TRBV5-6 and TRBJ1-1; D call uncertain. This CDR3 is built from 12 residues. Germline assignment: CDR1 SGHDT and CDR2 YYEEEE. Deletions cut 1 base from V and 8 bases from J, with 9 bases between. As DNA, the CDR3 is TGTGCCAGCAGCTTGCTCGGCAGGGAAGCTTTCTTT. Amino acid sequence: CASSLLGREAFF.

The V gene is TRBV7-9, the J gene TRBJ2-6, with D maybe TRBD1 (5 bases). From germline, CDR1 is SEHNR and CDR2 FQNEAQ (reference sequence). V was clipped by 1 base and J by 0 bases, with 16 bases between them. The CDR3 contains 19 residues. The CDR3 region is CASSLVGAAMLSGANVLTF. Here the CDR3 DNA reads TGTGCCAGCAGCTTAGTAGGGGCTGCCATGCTCTCTGGGGCCAACGTCCTGACTTTC.

The chain joins TRBV19 to TRBJ2-1; 7 bases are a match to TRBD2. Germline lookup yields CDR1 LNHDA and CDR2 SQIVND (reference sequence). After removal of 4 bases from V and 5 bases from J, the junction contained 14 bases not matched to a gene. The CDR3 totals 17 residues. This CDR3 reads CASSTTDLAEPDNEQFF. The CDR3 nucleotides are TGTGCCAGTAGTACCACAGATCTAGCGGAGCCCGACAATGAGCAGTTCTTC.

This clone appeared a single time. The chain combines TRBV7-2 with TRBJ2-2; possibly TRBD2 for D (5 bases). CDR1 and CDR2 from the germline V gene are SGHTA and FQGNSA. CDR3 length equals 15 residues. The V end was cut by 5 bases, the J end by 4 bases, with 14 bases between. The CDR3 protein is CASSAWTFSTGELFF. The CDR3 coding sequence is TGTGCCAGCAGCGCTTGGACTTTCAGCACCGGGGAGCTGTTTTTT.

This clone has only a few counts. J is TRBJ2-1 and V is TRBV4-2; 8 bases match TRBD2. V was pared by 1 base and J by 10 bases, with 12 bases of the junction left unmatched. The germline gives CDR1 LGHNA, CDR2 YNFKEQ. The CDR3 has 16 amino acids. In nucleotides, the CDR3 is TGTGCCAGCAGCCAAGGGTACGGGGGGGCCGGGTACGAGCAGTTCTTC. Protein product: CASSQGYGGAGYEQFF.

The V call is TRBV5-1, the J call TRBJ2-1, with 7 bases matching TRBD2. Germline V gives CDR1 SGHRS, CDR2 YFSETQ. V dropped 1 base and J dropped 0; count of bases not matched to a gene: 4. The CDR3 loop spans 16 amino acids. The CDR3 spells CASSLQAGSSYNEQFF. CDR3 in DNA: TGCGCCAGCAGCTTGCAAGCGGGGAGCTCCTACAATGAGCAGTTCTTC.

This chain joins TRBV19 and TRBJ1-2; D perhaps matches TRBD1 (6 bases). CDR1 and CDR2 from the germline V gene are LNHDA and SQIVND (reference sequence). The CDR3 extends over 14 amino acids. The germline V and J ends were trimmed by 5 bases and 8 bases, with 18 bases remaining between them. The CDR3 loop reads CASSPGGEKVGYTF. The CDR3, as DNA: TGTGCCAGTAGTCCTGGGGGCGAGAAGGTGGGCTACACCTTC.

V and J are TRBV27 and TRBJ2-1; the D is unclear. The ends were cut back, 4 bases at V and 3 bases at J, with 10 bases in the middle. Germline loops: CDR1 MNHEY, CDR2 SMNVEV (reference sequence). This CDR3 has 14 amino acids. The CDR3 sequence is CASSSLRGYNEQFF. DNA of the CDR3: TGTGCCAGCAGTTCATTACGAGGCTACAATGAGCAGTTCTTC.

The J gene is TRBJ1-1, the V gene TRBV19; D possibly corresponds to TRBD1 (5 bases). V shed 5 bases and J shed 0 bases, with 16 bases lying between them. This CDR3 comprises 16 residues. Germline V gene data show CDR1 as LNHDA and CDR2 as SQIVND (reference sequence). The CDR3 loop is CASSLGRALMNTEAFF. CDR3 in DNA: TGTGCCAGTAGTCTGGGCAGGGCACTCATGAACACTGAAGCTTTCTTT. Drawing the rest from reference TRBV19 and TRBJ1-1, the complete variable domain is DGGITQSPKYLFRKEGQNVTLSCEQNLNHDAMYWYRQDPGQGLRLIYYSQIVNDFQKGDIAEGYSVSREKKESFPLTVTSAQKNPTAFYLCASSLGRALMNTEAFFGQGTRLTVV.